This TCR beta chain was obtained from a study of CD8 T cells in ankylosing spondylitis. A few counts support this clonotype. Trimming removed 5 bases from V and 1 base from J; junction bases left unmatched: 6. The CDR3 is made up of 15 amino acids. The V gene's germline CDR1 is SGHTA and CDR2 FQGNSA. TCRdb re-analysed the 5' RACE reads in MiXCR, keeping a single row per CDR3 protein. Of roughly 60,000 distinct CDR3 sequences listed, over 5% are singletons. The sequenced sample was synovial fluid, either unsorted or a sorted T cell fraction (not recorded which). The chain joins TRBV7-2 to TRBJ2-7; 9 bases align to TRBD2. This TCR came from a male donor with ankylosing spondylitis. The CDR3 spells CASSIGTSFSYEQYF. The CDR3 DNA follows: TGTGCCAGCAGCATCGGGACTAGCTTTTCCTACGAGCAGTACTTC.